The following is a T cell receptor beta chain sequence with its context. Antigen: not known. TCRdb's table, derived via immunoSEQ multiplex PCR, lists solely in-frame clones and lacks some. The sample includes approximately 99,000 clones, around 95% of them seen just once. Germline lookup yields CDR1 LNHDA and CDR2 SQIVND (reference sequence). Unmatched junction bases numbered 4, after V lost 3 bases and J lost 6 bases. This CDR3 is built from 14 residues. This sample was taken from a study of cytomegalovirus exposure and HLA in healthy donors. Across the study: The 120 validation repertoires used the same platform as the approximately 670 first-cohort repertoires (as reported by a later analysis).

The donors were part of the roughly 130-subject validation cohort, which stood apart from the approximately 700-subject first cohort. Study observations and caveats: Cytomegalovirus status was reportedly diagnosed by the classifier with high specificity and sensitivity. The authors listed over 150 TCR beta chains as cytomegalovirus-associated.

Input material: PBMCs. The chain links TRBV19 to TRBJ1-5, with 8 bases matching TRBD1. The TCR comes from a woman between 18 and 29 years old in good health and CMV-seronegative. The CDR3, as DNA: TGTGCCAGTAGTATCAGGGGGCAGAGTCAGCCCCAGCATTTT. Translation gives CASSIRGQSQPQHF.